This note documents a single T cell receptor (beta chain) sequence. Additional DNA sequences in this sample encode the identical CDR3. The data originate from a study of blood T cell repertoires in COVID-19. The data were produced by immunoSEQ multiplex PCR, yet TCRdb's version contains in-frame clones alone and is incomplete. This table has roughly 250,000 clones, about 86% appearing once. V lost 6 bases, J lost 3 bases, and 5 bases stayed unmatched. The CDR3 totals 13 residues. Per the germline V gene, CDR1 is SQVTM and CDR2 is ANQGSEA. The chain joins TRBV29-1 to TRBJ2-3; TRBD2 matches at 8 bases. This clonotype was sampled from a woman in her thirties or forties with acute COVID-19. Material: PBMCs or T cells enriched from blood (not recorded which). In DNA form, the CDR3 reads TGCAGCGTCGGAGCGGGAGAAACAGATACGCAGTATTTT. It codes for CSVGAGETDTQYF.